The text below deals with one T cell receptor (beta chain). CDR1 is SGHVS, CDR2 FNYEAQ, per germline. This CDR3 region has 13 residues. Trimming cost V 5 bases and J 1 base, with 8 bases left between them. These data belong to a study of blood T cell repertoires in COVID-19. Background on the study: Acute and convalescent COVID-19 specimens originated in the United States, Italy and Spain. T cells, B-cell-depleted T cells, or PBMCs provided the cDNA or gDNA that served as material.

Original handling: Estimates of nucleated cell counts were drawn from the amplification of reference gene primers. The data were produced by immunoSEQ multiplex PCR, yet TCRdb's version contains in-frame clones alone and is incomplete. The V and J calls and the clone size are those of that table, but D and trimming were determined from the DNA. Counted here are some 170,000 clones, approximately 89% occurring once; the ten biggest clones make up 6.5% to 9%. The sequencing sample was made of peripheral blood. This clonotype originated in a woman aged 55-70 years with acute or convalescent COVID-19. The chain has TRBV7-6 and TRBJ1-1; a weak D match, TRBD1 (5 bases). The CDR3 sequence is CASSPGGNTEAFF. Here the CDR3 DNA reads TGTGCCAGCAGCCCGGGGGGGAACACTGAAGCTTTCTTT. The full variable domain, completed using reference TRBV7-6 and TRBJ1-1, is GAGVSQSPRYKVTKRGQDVALRCDPISGHVSLYWYRQALGQGPEFLTYFNYEAQQDKSGLPNDRFSAERPEGSISTLTIQRTEQRDSAMYRCASSPGGNTEAFFGQGTRLTVV.